The text below deals with one T cell receptor (beta chain). No antigen is known for it. This specimen belongs to a study of post-analysis software for immune sequencing data. Looking at the study overall: As for disease course, relapsing-remitting, secondary progressive and progressive-relapsing multiple sclerosis were all included.

Unique molecular identifiers featured in each of the TCR beta cDNA libraries. MiXCR, run by TCRdb on the PCR reads, gives a single entry per CDR3 protein. This sample yields about 400,000 distinct CDR3 sequences, of which around 37% are seen a single time; about an eighth belongs to the top ten. The V end was cut by 5 bases, the J end by 0 bases, with 20 bases between. The V gene's germline CDR1 is SQVTM and CDR2 ANQGSEA. The CDR3 is made up of 17 amino acids. Study-level points and caveats: Strong co-clustering by F measure linked samples that shared a preparation batch. A handful of TRBV segments (TRBV5-6, TRBV5-1 and TRBV20-1 among them) occurred more frequently in patients than in controls.

The clonotype was recovered from a girl under 18 with multiple sclerosis. The chain joins TRBV29-1 to TRBJ2-1; D may be TRBD1 (6 bases). The sequencing sample was made of blood. The CDR3 coding sequence is TGCAGCGTTAGAGAGGGAACGGGACAACTCTCCTACAATGAGCAGTTCTTC. Protein product: CSVREGTGQLSYNEQFF.